In this sample, the clone carrying this T cell receptor beta chain turned up many times. Its specificity is unknown. The sample comes from a study of human T cells and chemical hapten exposure. Study as a whole: Weekly scalp doses of diphenylcyclopropenone were given to patients during the approximately 26-week study. Per-sample variation in TCR yield stemmed mainly from small pooled library volume differences.

Regarding time point: patch test 2, 6 weeks after DPC sensitization. Sample treatment: therapeutic diphenylcyclopropenone sensitization with weekly scalp DPC. The library tagged individual cDNA molecules with unique molecular identifiers. TCRdb redid the calling of the RACE reads with MiXCR, one entry per CDR3 protein. The top ten hold about 5.4% of the sample, which has under 450,000 distinct CDR3 sequences, around 6% seen once. General study findings and limits: There was no change with DPC sensitization in TCRs above 1 in 1000 frequency.

The sequencing used whole blood, collected in connection with sensitization to the hapten diphenylcyclopropenone (DPC). This clonotype was sampled from a woman aged 18 to 35 with alopecia areata. Some clones in this sample may be carry-over from other donors' samples.

The chain's CDR3 is CASTDILGAFF. DNA of the CDR3: TGTGCCAGCACCGACATCTTAGGAGCTTTCTTT. The V call is TRBV6-2 or TRBV6-3, the J call TRBJ1-1; D remains ambiguous. The CDR3 totals 11 residues. Trimming shortened V by 7 bases and J by 10 bases, and 13 bases separated the two germline ends. Germline CDR1 MNHEY, CDR2 SVGEGT.